This is a list of T cell receptor beta chains from one sample in a study of vaccination and CD4 T cells after COVID-19. TCRdb reanalysed the PCR reads using MiXCR and keeps one entry per CDR3 protein. The data contain just over 6,000 distinct CDR3 sequences, roughly 49% of them singletons. No antigen is known for these receptors. The sequenced material came from CD4+ T cells from blood, cultured in vitro. The receptors originated from a human donor in good health. CDR3s include the opening cysteine and the closing phenylalanine or tryptophan. The D gene is left open where the match is weak. Some rows have no size entry. The others give once, few or many, or a class for an expanded clone.

cdr3_aa | cdr3_nt | v_call | clone_size | j_call | cdr3_length | d_call
CSANLFSGGARDTQYF | TGCAGTGCTAACCTCTTTAGCGGGGGGGCCAGGGATACGCAGTATTTT | TRBV20-1 | . | TRBJ2-3 | 16 | TRBD2
CASSEALQGYSYGYTF | TGTGCCAGCAGTGAAGCGCTACAGGGGTATTCGTATGGCTACACCTTC | TRBV6-1 | . | TRBJ1-2 | 16 | TRBD1
CASSLGTSPLHF | TGTGCCAGCAGTTTAGGGACTTCACCCCTCCACTTT | TRBV27 | . | TRBJ1-6 | 12 | .
CASSLVGVEETQYF | TGTGCCAGCAGTTTAGTGGGCGTGGAAGAGACCCAGTACTTC | TRBV12-3/TRBV12-4 | . | TRBJ2-5 | 14 | .
CASKGSYEQYF | TGTGCCAGCAAGGGATCCTACGAGCAGTACTTC | TRBV6-1 | few | TRBJ2-7 | 11 | .
CASSSGTRGTWGEQYF | TGTGCCAGCAGTTCCGGGACAAGAGGTACATGGGGCGAGCAGTACTTC | TRBV7-9 | . | TRBJ2-7 | 16 | .
CASSRGEVGELFF | TGTGCCAGTAGTAGAGGGGAGGTCGGGGAGCTGTTTTTT | TRBV19 | . | TRBJ2-2 | 13 | .
CSASIVSSTTEAFF | TGCAGTGCTAGTATCGTATCGTCGACCACTGAAGCTTTCTTT | TRBV20-1 | few | TRBJ1-1 | 14 | .
CSASTFSTSGRARSWNEQFF | TGCAGTGCTAGCACTTTCTCGACTAGCGGGAGGGCACGCTCTTGGAATGAGCAGTTCTTC | TRBV20-1 | . | TRBJ2-1 | 20 | TRBD2
CASSTPGSGGYGYTF | TGCGCCAGCAGCACCCCGGGATCAGGGGGCTATGGCTACACCTTC | TRBV4-1 | . | TRBJ1-2 | 15 | TRBD1